These 21 T cell receptor beta chains share one sample of origin, sequenced in a study of Ad26.COV2.S vaccination and SARS-CoV-2 variants. Sequencing was performed with immunoSEQ multiplex PCR; in TCRdb, only in-frame clones are kept and a portion is missing. The sample includes some 420,000 clones, approximately 88% of them seen just once. As to treatment: roughly 20 received Ad26.COV2.S at low or high dose, single or two shots; roughly five received placebo; per-sample allocation not given. The study sampled participants on day 63 after the first vaccine or placebo injection. The sample consisted of peripheral blood, taken in a trial of Ad26.COV2.S vaccine versus placebo. The receptors shown here come from a person aged 18-60 years who received the Ad26.COV2.S COVID-19 vaccine or a placebo.

The chain has TRBV6-5 and TRBJ2-7; 7 bases agree with TRBD2. CDR1 is MNHEY and CDR2 is SVGAGI in the germline V gene. J gave up 6 bases and V 6 bases, and 11 bases lay outside the gene matches. CDR3 length equals 14 residues. The CDR3 nucleotides read TGTGCCAGCAGCCGAGGCGGGGGTCACGGCGAGCAGTACTTC. Protein product: CASSRGGGHGEQYF.

The chain uses TRBV4-1 and TRBJ1-4; 9 bases are shared with TRBD1. J gave up 8 bases and V 4 bases, and 8 bases lay outside the gene matches. The CDR3 runs 15 residues. The V gene's germline CDR1 is MGHRA and CDR2 YSYEKL. CDR3 sequence (DNA): TGCGCCAGCAGCCCCCTACAGGGGGCTGGGGAAAAACTGTTTTTT. Encoded protein: CASSPLQGAGEKLFF.

Turning to this clone: This sample includes further DNA sequences coding for the same CDR3. J is TRBJ2-7 and V is TRBV7-2; D is undetermined. The CDR3 consists of 13 residues. V gave up 1 base and J gave up 0 bases, with 4 bases separating them. Germline values: CDR1 SGHTA, CDR2 FQGNSA. The CDR3 region is CASSLGNSYEQYF. The CDR3 nucleotides read TGTGCCAGCAGCTTAGGGAACTCCTACGAGCAGTACTTC.

Points on this clone: Other DNA sequences in the same sample also yield this CDR3. The chain links TRBV9 to TRBJ2-3; 7 positions match TRBD2. Trimming cost V 2 bases and J 0 bases; bases outside gene matches: 3. The CDR3 runs to 15 residues. The V gene's germline CDR1 is SGDLS and CDR2 YYNGEE. The CDR3 here is CASSVGAGSTDTQYF. The CDR3 coding sequence is TGTGCCAGCAGCGTGGGAGCGGGGAGCACAGATACGCAGTATTTT.

The chain has TRBV11-3 and TRBJ1-6; weak D call: TRBD1 (5 bases). Germline values: CDR1 SGHNT, CDR2 YENEEA. The CDR3 has 12 residues. V gave up 0 bases and J gave up 12 bases, with 6 bases separating them. CDR3 sequence: CASSLEGGPLHF. In DNA form, the CDR3 reads TGTGCCAGCAGCTTAGAGGGGGGACCCCTCCACTTT.

The chain links TRBV6-5 to TRBJ2-7, with 7 bases fitting TRBD1. V lost 2 bases to trimming and J lost 0 bases; unmatched junction nucleotides: 4. The CDR3 loop spans 15 amino acids. CDR1 is MNHEY, CDR2 SVGAGI, per germline. The CDR3 loop is CASSYGTDNSYEQYF. CDR3 nucleotides: TGTGCCAGCAGTTACGGGACAGATAACTCCTACGAGCAGTACTTC.

The chain links TRBV5-4 to TRBJ2-5; a possible D gene is TRBD1 (6 bases). Germline loops: CDR1 SGHNT, CDR2 YYREEE (reference sequence). The germline V and J ends were trimmed by 5 bases and 2 bases, with 7 bases remaining between them. This CDR3 comprises 12 residues. The CDR3 protein is CASRGQQETQYF. The CDR3 DNA is TGTGCCAGCAGGGGACAACAAGAGACCCAGTACTTC.

This chain connects TRBV7-9 to TRBJ1-1; TRBD1 aligns across 7 bases. The germline CDR1 and CDR2 sequences are SEHNR and FQNEAQ (reference sequence). The CDR3 runs to 16 residues. V shed 3 bases and J 0 bases; nucleotides not matched to a gene: 7. The CDR3 spells CASSLLPGQMNTEAFF. CDR3 coding DNA: TGTGCCAGCAGCTTGCTGCCGGGACAGATGAACACTGAAGCTTTCTTT.

Here the CDR3 reads CASSLAGHSTGISGANVLTF. DNA for the CDR3: TGTGCCAGCAGCTTAGCGGGACACTCGACGGGCATTTCTGGGGCCAACGTCCTGACTTTC. The V and J genes are TRBV7-8 and TRBJ2-6, with TRBD1 as a possible D gene (6 bases). The CDR3 is 20 residues long. The V end was cut by 0 bases, the J end by 1 base, with 19 bases between. Germline assignment: CDR1 SGHVS and CDR2 FQNEAQ.

J is TRBJ1-1 and V is TRBV2; D is unresolved. CDR3 length equals 13 residues. Germline CDR1 reads SNHLY; CDR2 reads FYNNEI. Trimming took off 1 base at V and 6 bases at J, with 9 bases between the two ends. CDR3 sequence: CASSEGRDSEAFF. The CDR3 coding sequence is TGTGCCAGCAGTGAAGGCCGGGATTCTGAAGCTTTCTTT.

This clone was seen a single time. The J gene is TRBJ2-3, the V gene TRBV20-1; 10 nucleotides align to TRBD2. The germline V gene has CDR1 DFQATT and CDR2 SNEGSKA (reference sequence). CDR3 size: 17 residues. The J segment lost 0 bases and the V segment lost 3 bases, leaving 9 bases of the junction unmatched. Here the CDR3 reads CSASTLAGISSTDTQYF. CDR3 nucleotides: TGCAGTGCTAGTACACTAGCGGGGATCTCTAGCACAGATACGCAGTATTTT.

This clone has only a few counts. This chain joins TRBV9 and TRBJ1-2; 9 bases align to TRBD1. The ends lost 0 bases at V and 4 bases at J; junction bases unmatched: 1. Germline values: CDR1 SGDLS, CDR2 YYNGEE. The CDR3 totals 14 residues. The CDR3, as DNA: TGTGCCAGCAGCGTAGAGGGACAGGGCTATGGCTACACCTTC. Its protein is CASSVEGQGYGYTF.

The rearrangement joins TRBV6-2 or TRBV6-3 to TRBJ2-2, with D unclear. CDR3 length: 16 residues. Germline loops: CDR1 MNHEY, CDR2 SVGEGT. Trimming removed 0 bases from V and 0 bases from J, with 8 bases in between. The CDR3 protein is CASSYSWQTNTGELFF. CDR3 sequence (DNA): TGTGCCAGCAGTTACTCGTGGCAGACGAACACCGGGGAGCTGTTTTTT.

In this sample, this clone turned up a few times. The rearrangement links TRBV27 to TRBJ2-2; 13 positions match TRBD2. The J segment lost 3 bases and the V segment lost 7 bases, leaving 8 bases of the junction unmatched. CDR3 size: 17 residues. Germline CDR1 reads MNHEY; CDR2 reads SMNVEV (reference sequence). The CDR3: CASTRGLAGAYTGELFF. For the CDR3, the DNA is TGTGCCAGCACCAGAGGACTAGCGGGGGCATACACCGGGGAGCTGTTTTTT.

This rearrangement joins TRBV28 to TRBJ2-1, with D unclear. Trimming took off 6 bases at V and 9 bases at J, with 18 bases between the two ends. Germline CDR1 and CDR2: MDHEN and SYDVKM. The CDR3 runs 14 residues. CDR3 DNA sequence: TGTGCCAGCAGCCTCGCCAGACCAATGATTGAGCAGTTCTTC. Its translation: CASSLARPMIEQFF.

The chain couples TRBV30 to TRBJ1-5; no firm D call. The CDR3 is made up of 13 amino acids. CDR1 and CDR2 (germline): GTSNPN, SVGIG (reference sequence). Trimming shortened V by 0 bases and J by 7 bases, and 10 bases separated the two germline ends. CDR3 nucleotides: TGTGCCTGGAGTGTACATATCACCCAGCCCCAGCATTTT. Translation gives CAWSVHITQPQHF. Complete variable domain (other parts from reference TRBV30 and TRBJ1-5): SQTIHQWPATLVQPVGSPLSLECTVEGTSNPNLYWYRQAAGRGLQLLFYSVGIGQISSEVPQNLSASRPQDRQFILSSKKLLLSDSGFYLCAWSVHITQPQHFGDGTRLSIL.

This clone was picked up one time. This chain links TRBV4-1 with TRBJ2-2; tentative D call: TRBD2 (5 bases). The CDR3 length is 13 residues. The germline V and J ends were trimmed by 4 bases and 9 bases, with 12 bases remaining between them. Looked up from germline, CDR1 is MGHRA and CDR2 is YSYEKL. CDR3 DNA: TGCGCCAGCAGCCGCGAGGGAGCGAGGGAGCTGTTTTTT. This codes for CASSREGARELFF.

The chain couples TRBV19 to TRBJ1-5, with 8 positions matching TRBD1. Trimming took 0 bases from V and 3 from J; bases not matched to a gene: 7. The germline V gene has CDR1 LNHDA and CDR2 SQIVND (reference sequence). CDR3 length: 17 amino acids. The CDR3 coding sequence is TGTGCCAGTAGTATAGACAACCGGGACAGGTACAATCAGCCCCAGCATTTT. Protein: CASSIDNRDRYNQPQHF.

This chain connects TRBV19 to TRBJ2-2; D remains unclear. Germline-derived CDR1 and CDR2 are LNHDA and SQIVND (reference sequence). This CDR3 is built from 13 residues. V dropped 5 bases and J dropped 5 bases, with 9 bases sitting between them. The CDR3 region has the DNA TGTGCCAGTAGTGTATCGTTGACCGGGGAGCTGTTTTTT. Translation gives CASSVSLTGELFF.

This chain joins TRBV27 and TRBJ1-6; 8 bases agree with TRBD1. J was trimmed by 4 bases and V by 4 bases; bases with no gene match: 0. The germline gives CDR1 MNHEY, CDR2 SMNVEV (reference sequence). This CDR3 has 14 amino acids. DNA of the CDR3: TGTGCCAGCAGTTGGACAGGGTATAATTCACCCCTCCACTTT. Its translation is CASSWTGYNSPLHF.

This clone has only one observation. This chain uses TRBV12-3 or TRBV12-4 with TRBJ2-1, with D possibly being TRBD2 (6 bases). Between the trimmed V and J ends, which lost 6 bases and 4 bases, there was a span of 7 bases. The CDR3 is 12 residues long. The CDR3, as DNA: TGTGCCAGCAGCCGGGAGTACAATGAGCAGTTCTTC. Translated, it gives CASSREYNEQFF.